A selection of T cell receptor beta chains follows, all from one sample in a study of metastatic and nonmetastatic thyroid tumors. TCRdb re-processed the PCR reads through MiXCR. The sample has about 9,600 clones, under 35% seen once. The sample was tumor tissue. The receptor set was obtained from a female donor with papillary thyroid cancer or a benign thyroid nodule (not recorded which). Some clones in this sample may be carry-over from other donors' samples. Each CDR3 is given with its conserved first and last residue. The D gene is left open where the match is weak. Clone size is stated in some rows and not others, as once, few, many or a class when expanded.

j_call d_call v_call clone_size cdr3_aa cdr3_nt
TRBJ2-2 - TRBV15 few CATSRPGDAGELFF TGTGCCACCTCCCGGCCAGGGGATGCCGGGGAGCTGTTTTTT
TRBJ2-2 - TRBV20-1 medium-sized CSARDRRSDTGELFF TGCAGTGCTAGAGATCGGAGGAGTGACACCGGGGAGCTGTTTTTT
TRBJ1-2 - TRBV6-1 - CASSEKQGRVSNYGYTF TGTGCCAGCAGTGAAAAGCAGGGACGGGTCTCTAACTATGGCTACACCTTC
TRBJ2-1 - TRBV20-1 - CSAQVLRGDEQFF TGCAGTGCACAGGTCCTGCGCGGGGATGAGCAGTTCTTC
TRBJ1-2 - TRBV6-1 - CASSEDIFNYGYTF TGTGCCAGCAGTGAGGACATATTTAACTATGGCTACACCTTC
TRBJ2-7 TRBD2 TRBV7-9 few CASNSGRDEQYF TGTGCCAGCAATAGCGGGAGAGACGAGCAGTACTTC
TRBJ2-1 TRBD2 TRBV6-5 - CASSYVAGGHGEQFF TGTGCCAGCAGTTACGTAGCGGGAGGGCACGGTGAGCAGTTCTTC
TRBJ2-1 - TRBV6-2/TRBV6-3 - CASSFGGWLLNEQFF TGTGCCAGCAGTTTTGGGGGGTGGCTCCTCAATGAGCAGTTCTTC
TRBJ1-1 - TRBV6-1 few CASSSTLYGTEAFF TGTGCCAGCAGTTCAACCCTTTACGGCACTGAAGCTTTCTTT
TRBJ1-2 - TRBV30 - CAWRHPGGDTF TGTGCCTGGCGCCACCCCGGAGGGGACACCTTC
TRBJ2-4 - TRBV19 - CASSMGAGGWSIQYF TGTGCCAGTAGTATGGGGGCAGGGGGGTGGAGCATTCAGTACTTC
TRBJ2-5 - TRBV9 once CASSRGETQYF TGTGCCAGCAGCCGAGGGGAGACCCAGTACTTC
TRBJ1-5 - TRBV30 - CAWRSQPQHF TGTGCCTGGCGGAGTCAGCCCCAGCATTTT
TRBJ2-7 - TRBV28 few CASKLLPESTYEQYF TGTGCCAGCAAATTGCTTCCAGAGAGTACCTACGAGCAGTACTTC
TRBJ2-7 TRBD2 TRBV4-1 medium-sized CASSPKRNGQREYYEQYF TGCGCCAGCAGCCCCAAGAGAAACGGTCAGCGGGAGTACTACGAGCAGTACTTC
TRBJ1-2 - TRBV12-3/TRBV12-4 medium-sized CASSLGGYSGYTF TGTGCCAGCAGTTTAGGGGGGTATAGTGGCTACACCTTC
TRBJ1-2 - TRBV7-9 medium-sized CASSSGTPAGYTF TGTGCCAGCAGCTCTGGGACGCCGGCCGGCTACACCTTC